This TCR beta chain originates from a study of T cell responses to AZD1222 COVID-19 vaccine. V was shortened by 6 bases and J by 7 bases, with 10 bases between the two germline ends. The germline V gene has CDR1 MNHEY and CDR2 SVGAGI. CDR3 length: 12 residues. With respect to this clone: Antigen specificity is unknown.

General study findings and limits: Baseline seropositivity occurred in only six AZD1222 recipients. Across spike, vaccine-associated CD4 TCRs were found, dominant at 160-218 and 743-854. Nearly half of spike-specific TCRs reportedly target unmutated variant regions.

Here immunoSEQ multiplex PCR was the method, and the copy in TCRdb shows in-frame clones only, minus some. The sample holds more than 150,000 clones; 90% are singletons and the top ten take 1.5% to 2%. V is TRBV6-5 and J is TRBJ2-1; D might be TRBD2 (5 bases). The clonotype was recovered from an adult in good health. Here the sequenced sample was peripheral blood, taken on day 0 of AZD1222 vaccination. Written as DNA, the CDR3 is TGTGCCAGCAGCGGGATTATTAATGAGCAGTTCTTC. This gives the protein CASSGIINEQFF.